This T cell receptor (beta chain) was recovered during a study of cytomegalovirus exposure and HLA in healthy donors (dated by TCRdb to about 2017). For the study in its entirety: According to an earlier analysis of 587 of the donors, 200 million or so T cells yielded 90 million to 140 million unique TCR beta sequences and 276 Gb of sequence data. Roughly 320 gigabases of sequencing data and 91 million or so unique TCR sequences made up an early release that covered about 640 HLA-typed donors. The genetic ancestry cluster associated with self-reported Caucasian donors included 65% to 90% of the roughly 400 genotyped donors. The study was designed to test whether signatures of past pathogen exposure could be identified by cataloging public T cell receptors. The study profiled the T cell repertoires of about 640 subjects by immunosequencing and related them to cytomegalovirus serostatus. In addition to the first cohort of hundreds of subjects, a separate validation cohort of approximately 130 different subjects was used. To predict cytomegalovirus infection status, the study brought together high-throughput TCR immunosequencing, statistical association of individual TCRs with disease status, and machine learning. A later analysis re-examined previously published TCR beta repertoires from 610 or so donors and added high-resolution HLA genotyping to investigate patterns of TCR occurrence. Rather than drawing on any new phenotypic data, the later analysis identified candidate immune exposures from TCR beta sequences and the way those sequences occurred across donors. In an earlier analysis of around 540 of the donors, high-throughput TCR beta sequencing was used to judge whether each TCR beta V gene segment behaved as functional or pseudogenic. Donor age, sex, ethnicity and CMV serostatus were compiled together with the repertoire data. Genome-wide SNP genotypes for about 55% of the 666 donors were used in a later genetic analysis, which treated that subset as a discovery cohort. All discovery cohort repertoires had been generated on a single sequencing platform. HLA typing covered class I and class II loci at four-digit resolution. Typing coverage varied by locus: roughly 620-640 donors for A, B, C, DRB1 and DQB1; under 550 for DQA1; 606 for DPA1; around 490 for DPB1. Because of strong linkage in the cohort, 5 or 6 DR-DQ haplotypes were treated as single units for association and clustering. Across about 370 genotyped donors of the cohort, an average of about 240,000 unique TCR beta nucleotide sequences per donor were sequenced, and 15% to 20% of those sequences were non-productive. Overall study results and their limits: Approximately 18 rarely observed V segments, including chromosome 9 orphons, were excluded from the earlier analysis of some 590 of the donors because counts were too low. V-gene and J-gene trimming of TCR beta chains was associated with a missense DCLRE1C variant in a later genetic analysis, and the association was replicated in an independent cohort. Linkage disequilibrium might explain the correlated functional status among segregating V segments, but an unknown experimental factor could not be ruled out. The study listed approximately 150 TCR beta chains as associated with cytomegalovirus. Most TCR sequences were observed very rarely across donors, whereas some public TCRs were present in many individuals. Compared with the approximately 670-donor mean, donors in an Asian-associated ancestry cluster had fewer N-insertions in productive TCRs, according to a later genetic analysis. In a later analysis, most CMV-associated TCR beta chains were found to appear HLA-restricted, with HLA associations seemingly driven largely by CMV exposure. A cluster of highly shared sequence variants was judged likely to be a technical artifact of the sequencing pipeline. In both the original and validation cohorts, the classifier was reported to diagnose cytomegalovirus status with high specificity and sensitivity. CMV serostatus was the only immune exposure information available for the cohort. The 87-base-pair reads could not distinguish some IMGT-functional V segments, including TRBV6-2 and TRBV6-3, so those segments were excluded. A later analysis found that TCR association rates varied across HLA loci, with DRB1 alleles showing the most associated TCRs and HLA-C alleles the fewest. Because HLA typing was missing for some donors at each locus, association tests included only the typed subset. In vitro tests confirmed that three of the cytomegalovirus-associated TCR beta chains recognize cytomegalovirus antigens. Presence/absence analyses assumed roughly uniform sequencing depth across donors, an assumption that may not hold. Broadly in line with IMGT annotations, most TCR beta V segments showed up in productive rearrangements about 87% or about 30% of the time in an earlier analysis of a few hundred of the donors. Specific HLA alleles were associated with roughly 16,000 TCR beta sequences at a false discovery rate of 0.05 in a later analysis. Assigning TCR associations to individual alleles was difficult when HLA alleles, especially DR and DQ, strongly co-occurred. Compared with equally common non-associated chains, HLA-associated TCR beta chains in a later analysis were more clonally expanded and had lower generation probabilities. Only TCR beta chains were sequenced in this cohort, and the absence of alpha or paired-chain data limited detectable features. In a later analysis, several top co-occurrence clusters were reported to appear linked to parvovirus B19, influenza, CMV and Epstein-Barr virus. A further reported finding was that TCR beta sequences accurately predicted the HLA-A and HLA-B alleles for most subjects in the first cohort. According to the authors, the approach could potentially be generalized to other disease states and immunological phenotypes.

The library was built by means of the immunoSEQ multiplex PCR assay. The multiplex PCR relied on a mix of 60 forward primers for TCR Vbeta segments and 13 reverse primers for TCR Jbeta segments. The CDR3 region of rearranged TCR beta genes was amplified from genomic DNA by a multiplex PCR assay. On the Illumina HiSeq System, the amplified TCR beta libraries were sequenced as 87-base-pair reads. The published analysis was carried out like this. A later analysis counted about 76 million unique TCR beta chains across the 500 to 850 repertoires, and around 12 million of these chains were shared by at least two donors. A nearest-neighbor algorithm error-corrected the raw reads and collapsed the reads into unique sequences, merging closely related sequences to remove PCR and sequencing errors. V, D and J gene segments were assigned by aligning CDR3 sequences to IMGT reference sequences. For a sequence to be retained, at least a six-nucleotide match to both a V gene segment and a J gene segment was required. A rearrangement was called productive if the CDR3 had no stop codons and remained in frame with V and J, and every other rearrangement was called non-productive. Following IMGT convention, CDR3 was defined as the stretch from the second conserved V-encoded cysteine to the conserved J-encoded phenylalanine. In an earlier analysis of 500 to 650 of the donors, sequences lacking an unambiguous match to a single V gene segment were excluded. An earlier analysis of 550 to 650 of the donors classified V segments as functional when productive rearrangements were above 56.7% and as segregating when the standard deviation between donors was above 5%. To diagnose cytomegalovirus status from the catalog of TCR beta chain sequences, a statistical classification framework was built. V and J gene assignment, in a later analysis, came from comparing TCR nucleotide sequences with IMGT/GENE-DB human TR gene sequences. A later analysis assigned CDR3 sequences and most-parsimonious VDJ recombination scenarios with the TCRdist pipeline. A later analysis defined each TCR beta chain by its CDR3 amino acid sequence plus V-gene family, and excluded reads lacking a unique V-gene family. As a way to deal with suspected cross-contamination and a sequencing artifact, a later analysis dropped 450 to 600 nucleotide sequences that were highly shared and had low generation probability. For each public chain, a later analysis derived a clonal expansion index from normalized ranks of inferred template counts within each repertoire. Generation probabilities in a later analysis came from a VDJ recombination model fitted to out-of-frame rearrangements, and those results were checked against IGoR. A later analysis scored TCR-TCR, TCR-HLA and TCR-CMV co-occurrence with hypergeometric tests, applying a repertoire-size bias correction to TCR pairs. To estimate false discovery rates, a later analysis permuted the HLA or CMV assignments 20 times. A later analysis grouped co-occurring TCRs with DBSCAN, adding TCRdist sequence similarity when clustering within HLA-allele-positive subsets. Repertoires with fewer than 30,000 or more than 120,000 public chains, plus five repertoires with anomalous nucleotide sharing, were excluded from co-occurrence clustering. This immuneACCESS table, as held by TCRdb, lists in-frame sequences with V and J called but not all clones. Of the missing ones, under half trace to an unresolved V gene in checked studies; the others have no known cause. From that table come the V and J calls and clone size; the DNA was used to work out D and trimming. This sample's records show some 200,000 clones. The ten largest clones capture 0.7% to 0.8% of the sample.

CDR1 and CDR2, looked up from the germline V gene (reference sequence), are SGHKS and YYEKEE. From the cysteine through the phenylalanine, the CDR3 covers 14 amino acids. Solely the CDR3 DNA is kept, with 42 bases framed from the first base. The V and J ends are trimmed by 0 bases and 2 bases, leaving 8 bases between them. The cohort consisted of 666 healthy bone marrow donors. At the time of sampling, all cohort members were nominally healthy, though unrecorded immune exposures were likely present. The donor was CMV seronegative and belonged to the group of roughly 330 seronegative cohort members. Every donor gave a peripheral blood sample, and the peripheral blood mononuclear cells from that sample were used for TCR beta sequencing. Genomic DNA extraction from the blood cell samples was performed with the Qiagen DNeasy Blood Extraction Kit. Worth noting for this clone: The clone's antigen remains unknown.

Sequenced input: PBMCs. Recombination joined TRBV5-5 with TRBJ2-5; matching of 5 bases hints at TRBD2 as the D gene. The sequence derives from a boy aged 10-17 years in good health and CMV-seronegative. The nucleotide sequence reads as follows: TGTGCCAGCAGCTTGGGACGGAGGCAAGAGACCCAGTACTTC. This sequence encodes CASSLGRRQETQYF.